Below, 8 T cell receptor beta chains from the same sample are listed, as sequenced in a study of T-cell reconstitution after alpha-beta-depleted transplantation in children. Preparation of the TCRbeta library was carried out with unique molecular identifiers. One entry per CDR3 protein, called by TCRdb with MiXCR from the PCR reads. The sample carries about 240,000 distinct CDR3 sequences, about a quarter recorded once. The starting material was PBMCs, obtained before TCRalphabeta/CD19-depleted stem cell transplant. All receptors derive from a girl aged 2 to 9 with Fanconi anemia, due to receive a stem cell transplant.

As concerns this clonotype: Since a much larger clone is just one base distant, this may be a read error. This chain joins TRBV20-1 and TRBJ2-5; D call uncertain. V was cut by 4 bases and J by 10 bases, with 13 bases left in between. In germline, CDR1 is DFQATT, CDR2 SNEGSKA (reference sequence). The CDR3 runs 11 residues. This CDR3 reads CSAKTPGVQYF. The CDR3 region has the DNA TGCAGTGCTAAGACACCTGGTGTCCAGTACTTC.

This clonotype was observed many times. The chain links TRBV12-3 or TRBV12-4 to TRBJ2-3, with D perhaps TRBD1 or TRBD2 (6 bases each). The V end was cut by 7 bases, the J end by 6 bases, with 14 bases between. The CDR3 is made up of 13 amino acids. DNA for the CDR3: TGTGCCAGCAACCACCCGGGGGCGGATACGCAGTATTTT. This gives the protein CASNHPGADTQYF.

The genes are TRBV20-1 and TRBJ2-2; 9 bases align to TRBD1. V shed 7 bases, J shed 7 bases, and the junction held 7 bases outside the gene matches. Germline CDR1 DFQATT, CDR2 SNEGSKA (reference sequence). This CDR3 region has 13 residues. CDR3 amino acids: CSGGDRVGGELFF. The DNA of the CDR3 is TGCAGTGGTGGGGACAGGGTTGGCGGGGAGCTGTTTTTT.

This clonotype was seen a few times. The chain carries TRBV28 and TRBJ2-1; D is unresolved. The CDR3 runs 18 residues. Germline CDR1 and CDR2: MDHEN and SYDVKM. Trimming stripped 4 bases from V and 0 bases from J, with 19 bases between. DNA for the CDR3: TGTGCCAGCAGTTCCCCCCCTTTTGTGTCCTTCTCCTACAATGAGCAGTTCTTC. Amino acid sequence: CASSSPPFVSFSYNEQFF.

The table lists this clonotype with many counts. The rearrangement links TRBV5-1 to TRBJ2-1, with a tentative D call TRBD1 (5 bases). V was pared by 0 bases and J by 7 bases, with 11 bases between. The V gene's germline CDR1 is SGHRS and CDR2 YFSETQ. The CDR3 is made up of 14 amino acids. The chain's CDR3 is CASSLVEGVNEQFF. The CDR3 region has the DNA TGCGCCAGCAGCTTGGTTGAAGGGGTGAATGAGCAGTTCTTC.

This clonotype occurred many times. The J gene is TRBJ1-2, the V gene TRBV29-1, with TRBD1 as a possible D gene (6 bases). The length of the CDR3 is 13 residues. Per germline, CDR1 SQVTM and CDR2 ANQGSEA. The ends were cut back, 6 bases at V and 0 bases at J, with 11 bases in the middle. CDR3: CSVEQGSNYGYTF. The CDR3 DNA reads as TGCAGCGTAGAACAGGGTTCTAACTATGGCTACACCTTC. The full variable domain, completed using reference TRBV29-1 and TRBJ1-2, is SAVISQKPSRDICQRGTSLTIQCQVDSQVTMMFWYRQQPGQSLTLIATANQGSEATYESGFVIDKFPISRPNLTFSTLTVSNMSPEDSSIYLCSVEQGSNYGYTFGSGTRLTVV.

This clonotype has a count of ten or more. The genes are TRBV28 and TRBJ1-1; 8 bases align to TRBD1. V shed 2 bases and J 6 bases; nucleotides not matched to a gene: 5. This CDR3 has 14 amino acids. Per germline, CDR1 MDHEN and CDR2 SYDVKM. This CDR3 reads CASSLRGRGPEAFF. CDR3 sequence (DNA): TGTGCCAGCAGTTTAAGGGGCAGGGGGCCTGAAGCTTTCTTT. The full variable domain, rest sourced from reference TRBV28 and TRBJ1-1, is DVKVTQSSRYLVKRTGEKVFLECVQDMDHENMFWYRQDPGLGLRLIYFSYDVKMKEKGDIPEGYSVSREKKERFSLILESASTNQTSMYLCASSLRGRGPEAFFGQGTRLTVV.

This clonotype has more than one count but fewer than ten. The gene calls are TRBV29-1 and TRBJ1-2; 7 bases line up with TRBD1. The CDR3 totals 13 residues. The germline gives CDR1 SQVTM, CDR2 ANQGSEA. The V segment lost 5 bases and the J segment 1 base; nucleotides outside the gene matches: 4. DNA for the CDR3: TGCAGCGTTCACACAGGGGTTAACTATGGCTACACCTTC. This gives the protein CSVHTGVNYGYTF.